The rows below give T cell receptor beta chains drawn from one sample of a study of CD8 T cells in ankylosing spondylitis. Using its own MiXCR run on the 5' RACE reads, TCRdb lists one record per CDR3 protein. Found here are approximately 540,000 distinct CDR3 sequences, about 13% of them singletons; the top ten hold 6.8%. Source material: blood, either unsorted or a sorted T cell fraction (not recorded which). These receptors came from a male donor with ankylosing spondylitis. The CDR3 runs from the conserved cysteine through the conserved F or W. D genes are given only for firm matches. Only part of the rows carry a size: once, few, many, or a class if the clone is expanded.

j_gene: TRBJ1-6
abundance: few
v_gene: TRBV21-1
d_gene: .
CDR3nt: TGTGCCAGCACCTCAGATGGGGAGCATTCACCCCTCCACTTT
CDR3aa: CASTSDGEHSPLHF

j_gene: TRBJ2-1
abundance: .
v_gene: TRBV25-1
d_gene: .
CDR3nt: TGTGCCAGCAGTGAATACGGGGCAGGGGCGGGGATCTACAATGAGCAGTTCTTC
CDR3aa: CASSEYGAGAGIYNEQFF

j_gene: TRBJ1-4
abundance: few
v_gene: TRBV29-1
d_gene: .
CDR3nt: TGCAGCGTTGAGGGGGCGGCTGAAAAACTGTTTTTT
CDR3aa: CSVEGAAEKLFF

j_gene: TRBJ1-2
abundance: many
v_gene: TRBV5-1
d_gene: TRBD1
CDR3nt: TGCGCCAGCAGCTTGGAAACAGGGGATTCTGGCTACACCTTC
CDR3aa: CASSLETGDSGYTF

j_gene: TRBJ1-1
abundance: .
v_gene: TRBV20-1
d_gene: TRBD1
CDR3nt: TGCAGTACTTCCAGGGGGCCGGGGACTGAAGCTTTCTTT
CDR3aa: CSTSRGPGTEAFF

j_gene: TRBJ2-5
abundance: few
v_gene: TRBV5-1
d_gene: .
CDR3nt: TGCGCCAGCAGCCCCGGAGAAGTTCCAGGGGAGACCCAGTACTTC
CDR3aa: CASSPGEVPGETQYF

j_gene: TRBJ1-2
abundance: many
v_gene: TRBV2
d_gene: .
CDR3nt: TGTGCCAGCACTCGGGTCCTTTCTCAAGGCTACACCTTC
CDR3aa: CASTRVLSQGYTF

j_gene: TRBJ2-1
abundance: many
v_gene: TRBV12-3/TRBV12-4
d_gene: .
CDR3nt: TGTGCCAGCTACGGGGACTCCTACAATGAGCAGTTCTTC
CDR3aa: CASYGDSYNEQFF

j_gene: TRBJ2-5
abundance: .
v_gene: TRBV4-1
d_gene: .
CDR3nt: TGCGCCAGCAGCCCGGGCCCCCTCACCAGGGAGACCCAGTACTTC
CDR3aa: CASSPGPLTRETQYF

j_gene: TRBJ2-1
abundance: .
v_gene: TRBV6-1
d_gene: TRBD1
CDR3nt: TGTGCCAGCAGTGGGGGACAGGACATCAATGAGCAGTTCTTC
CDR3aa: CASSGGQDINEQFF

j_gene: TRBJ2-1
abundance: .
v_gene: TRBV5-1
d_gene: TRBD1
CDR3nt: TGCGCCAGCCAGGACAGGGGGTATAGCAATGAGCAGTTCTTC
CDR3aa: CASQDRGYSNEQFF

j_gene: TRBJ2-2
abundance: few
v_gene: TRBV7-8
d_gene: TRBD2
CDR3nt: TGTGCCAGCAGCGAGAGGGAGGGCCGGTCCGGGGAGCTGTTTTTT
CDR3aa: CASSEREGRSGELFF

j_gene: TRBJ2-7
abundance: .
v_gene: TRBV29-1
d_gene: TRBD1
CDR3nt: TGCAGCGTTGATGGGGACAGGGCGAAGAAGCAGTACTTC
CDR3aa: CSVDGDRAKKQYF

j_gene: TRBJ1-2
abundance: many
v_gene: TRBV2
d_gene: .
CDR3nt: TGTGCCAGCATCGCCGTGGGTTCTCGCTACACCTTC
CDR3aa: CASIAVGSRYTF

j_gene: TRBJ1-3
abundance: .
v_gene: TRBV7-2
d_gene: .
CDR3nt: TGTGCCAGCAGCACCTCCTTCGGGGGAAACACCATATATTTT
CDR3aa: CASSTSFGGNTIYF

j_gene: TRBJ2-7
abundance: few
v_gene: TRBV24-1
d_gene: .
CDR3nt: TGTGCCACCCTCAGTGATTCCTACGAGCAGTACTTC
CDR3aa: CATLSDSYEQYF

j_gene: TRBJ2-3
abundance: many
v_gene: TRBV5-1
d_gene: .
CDR3nt: TGCGCCAGCAGCGCCCAGAGGGGCGCAGATACGCAGTATTTT
CDR3aa: CASSAQRGADTQYF

j_gene: TRBJ1-2
abundance: many
v_gene: TRBV20-1
d_gene: .
CDR3nt: TGCAGTGCTAGAGGCGGCAACGCTAACTATGGCTACACCTTC
CDR3aa: CSARGGNANYGYTF

j_gene: TRBJ2-1
abundance: few
v_gene: TRBV7-2
d_gene: TRBD2
CDR3nt: TGTGCCAGCAGCCCAAGGGCGGGAGGGGGAAATGAGCAGTTCTTC
CDR3aa: CASSPRAGGGNEQFF

j_gene: TRBJ2-1
abundance: few
v_gene: TRBV4-1
d_gene: TRBD1
CDR3nt: TGCGCCAGCAGCCAGCGGGACAGGGTGGAACTTTTCTCCTACAATGAGCAGTTCTTC
CDR3aa: CASSQRDRVELFSYNEQFF

j_gene: TRBJ1-1
abundance: many
v_gene: TRBV29-1
d_gene: TRBD1
CDR3nt: TGCAGCGTGACAGGGGTAAGCGCTGAAGCTTTCTTT
CDR3aa: CSVTGVSAEAFF

j_gene: TRBJ1-3
abundance: .
v_gene: TRBV5-1
d_gene: .
CDR3nt: TGCGCCAGCAGCCTGGGACTCCGTGACTCTGGAAACACCATATATTTT
CDR3aa: CASSLGLRDSGNTIYF